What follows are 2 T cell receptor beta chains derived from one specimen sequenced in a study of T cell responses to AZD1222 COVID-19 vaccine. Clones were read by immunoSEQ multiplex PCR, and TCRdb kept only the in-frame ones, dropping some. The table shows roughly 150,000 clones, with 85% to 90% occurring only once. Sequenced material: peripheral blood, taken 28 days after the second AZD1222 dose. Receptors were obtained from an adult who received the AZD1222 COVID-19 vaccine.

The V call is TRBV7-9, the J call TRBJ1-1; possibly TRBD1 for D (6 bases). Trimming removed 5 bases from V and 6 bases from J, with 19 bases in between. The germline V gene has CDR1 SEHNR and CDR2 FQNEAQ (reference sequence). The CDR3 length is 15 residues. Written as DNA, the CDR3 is TGTGCCAGCAGCCCCCGTGCAGGGGAGGGTGCTGAAGCTTTCTTT. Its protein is CASSPRAGEGAEAFF.

This CDR3 reads CAWGTRNSYNSPLHF. CDR3 in DNA: TGTGCCTGGGGAACCCGAAATTCCTATAATTCACCCCTCCACTTT. The chain has TRBV30 and TRBJ1-6, with D unclear. The ends were cut back, 5 bases at V and 1 base at J, with 12 bases in the middle. Germline V gives CDR1 GTSNPN, CDR2 SVGIG (reference sequence). This CDR3 comprises 15 residues.